These T cell receptor beta chains were read from a single sample in a study of T-cell reconstitution after alpha-beta-depleted transplantation in children. TCRdb used MiXCR to reprocess the PCR reads, holding one entry per CDR3 protein. The table has a few hundred thousand distinct CDR3 sequences, about a tenth seen once. Specimen: PBMCs from the stem cell graft donor, collected from the stem cell graft. Receptors were obtained from a human donor who donated a stem cell graft to a child with acute lymphoblastic leukemia. CDR3s include the opening cysteine and the closing phenylalanine or tryptophan. A D gene is named only where the DNA matches it firmly. Not every row has a clone size; where given, it reads once, few, many or a size class.

>TRBJ2-1|TRBV12-3/TRBV12-4|many|-
CASSFRSGPLNEQFF
TGTGCCAGCAGTTTTCGGTCGGGACCTCTCAATGAGCAGTTCTTC
>TRBJ2-3|TRBV12-3/TRBV12-4|few|TRBD2
CASSSSGRSTDTQYF
TGTGCCAGCAGTTCGAGCGGGAGGAGCACAGATACGCAGTATTTT
>TRBJ1-2|TRBV15|-|TRBD1
CATSIDRGYYGYTF
TGTGCCACCAGCATAGACAGGGGGTATTATGGCTACACCTTC
>TRBJ2-1|TRBV7-6|-|TRBD2
CASSLVVAGGPYNEQFF
TGTGCCAGCAGCTTAGTGGTAGCGGGAGGCCCCTACAATGAGCAGTTCTTC
>TRBJ2-7|TRBV20-1|-|TRBD1
CSASGQGVTLSSYEQYF
TGCAGTGCTAGCGGACAGGGAGTTACCTTAAGCTCCTACGAGCAGTACTTC
>TRBJ2-1|TRBV14|-|TRBD2
CASSHGTSRGNEQFF
TGTGCCAGCAGCCATGGGACTAGCCGGGGGAATGAGCAGTTCTTC
>TRBJ2-7|TRBV20-1|-|-
CSARESFLERKQYF
TGCAGTGCTAGAGAGTCGTTTCTAGAAAGAAAGCAGTACTTC
>TRBJ2-3|TRBV5-1|-|TRBD2
CASSPRLAGGNTDTQYF
TGCGCCAGCAGTCCTCGACTAGCGGGAGGGAACACAGATACGCAGTATTTT
>TRBJ2-7|TRBV20-1|-|-
CSARGRDSPEQYF
TGCAGTGCTAGAGGACGGGATAGTCCCGAGCAGTACTTC
>TRBJ2-3|TRBV7-6|-|TRBD2
CASSSSISGSSDTQYF
TGTGCCAGCAGCTCAAGCATTAGCGGGAGCTCAGATACGCAGTATTTT
>TRBJ2-7|TRBV29-1|few|-
CSVELQGSSYEQYF
TGCAGCGTTGAACTGCAGGGGAGCTCCTACGAGCAGTACTTC
>TRBJ1-5|TRBV6-5|few|TRBD1
CASSSQGAQPQHF
TGTGCCAGCAGTTCCCAGGGGGCCCAGCCCCAGCATTTT
>TRBJ2-7|TRBV5-1|many|TRBD2
CASSLSSGGRTYEQYF
TGCGCCAGCAGCTTGTCGTCGGGAGGGCGTACCTACGAGCAGTACTTC